The 25 T cell receptor beta chains presented below share a single source sample, sequenced in a study of cytomegalovirus exposure and HLA in healthy donors. The PCR ran on 60 Vbeta and 13 Jbeta primers. This table comes from immunoSEQ multiplex PCR, and its TCRdb copy is limited to in-frame clones, with some not included. The table shows some 160,000 clones, with around 79% occurring only once. The sample taken for sequencing was PBMCs. The receptors here all came from a middle-aged woman in good health and CMV-seronegative.

This clone turned up a few times. This chain joins TRBV5-1 and TRBJ2-5, with a tentative D call TRBD1 (5 bases). Germline CDR1 is SGHRS and CDR2 is YFSETQ. The length of the CDR3 is 14 residues. The V gene lost 1 base and the J gene lost 1 base, with 8 bases spanning the gap. CDR3 sequence: CASSLIRGQETQYF. CDR3 bases: TGCGCCAGCAGCTTGATTAGGGGCCAAGAGACCCAGTACTTC.

The chain couples TRBV6-5 to TRBJ2-7; D ambiguous. Looked up from germline, CDR1 is MNHEY and CDR2 is SVGAGI. The CDR3 loop spans 13 amino acids. V was trimmed by 7 bases and J by 5 bases, leaving 15 bases between them. The CDR3 sequence: CASTAYESNEQYF. For the CDR3, the DNA is TGTGCCAGCACCGCCTACGAGAGTAACGAGCAGTACTTC.

This clone was seen just once. The rearrangement links TRBV7-9 to TRBJ1-6, with a weak D call TRBD1 (6 bases). This CDR3 has 16 residues. Per germline, CDR1 SEHNR and CDR2 FQNEAQ (reference sequence). The V gene lost 0 bases and the J gene lost 6 bases, with 12 bases spanning the gap. This CDR3 reads CASSLAGGGGNSPLHF. DNA of the CDR3: TGTGCCAGCAGCTTAGCCGGGGGGGGCGGTAATTCACCCCTCCACTTT.

The chain couples TRBV7-9 to TRBJ1-2; 10 positions agree with TRBD1. Trimming removed 5 bases from V and 0 bases from J; junction bases left unmatched: 9. The CDR3 covers 17 residues. The germline CDR1 and CDR2 sequences are SEHNR and FQNEAQ (reference sequence). DNA of the CDR3: TGTGCCAGCAGCCCGACAGGGGGCCGTTCCCCTAACTATGGCTACACCTTC. Its protein is CASSPTGGRSPNYGYTF.

The chain employs TRBV19 and TRBJ2-7; TRBD1 matches at 7 bases. Germline-derived CDR1 and CDR2 are LNHDA and SQIVND (reference sequence). Trimming at V came to 5 bases and at J to 5 bases, leaving 12 bases not matched to a gene. CDR3 length: 15 residues. The CDR3: CASSPFRTGRNEQYF. The CDR3 DNA reads as TGTGCCAGTAGTCCTTTCCGGACAGGCAGAAACGAGCAGTACTTC.

The gene calls are TRBV19 and TRBJ1-1; TRBD1 matches 7 bases. The CDR3 has 16 residues. After removal of 7 bases from V and 0 bases from J, the junction contained 11 bases not matched to a gene. Germline loops: CDR1 LNHDA, CDR2 SQIVND (reference sequence). The chain's CDR3 is CASTITRDSMNTEAFF. CDR3 nucleotide sequence: TGTGCCAGTACCATAACTCGGGACAGCATGAACACTGAAGCTTTCTTT. The full variable domain, its missing parts supplied by reference TRBV19 and TRBJ1-1, is DGGITQSPKYLFRKEGQNVTLSCEQNLNHDAMYWYRQDPGQGLRLIYYSQIVNDFQKGDIAEGYSVSREKKESFPLTVTSAQKNPTAFYLCASTITRDSMNTEAFFGQGTRLTVV.

The chain combines TRBV5-1 with TRBJ1-4; possibly TRBD1 for D (6 bases). Germline-derived CDR1 and CDR2 are SGHRS and YFSETQ. This CDR3 region has 14 residues. The V and J ends lost 0 bases and 7 bases respectively, with 10 bases between them. CDR3 DNA: TGCGCCAGCAGCTTGGCCGGGGGGCTTGAAAAACTGTTTTTT. Amino acids: CASSLAGGLEKLFF.

The chain carries TRBV5-4 and TRBJ2-3, with TRBD2 as a possible D gene (6 bases). V shed 6 bases and J shed 2 bases, with 16 bases lying between them. This CDR3 is 15 amino acids long. Germline V gives CDR1 SGHNT, CDR2 YYREEE (reference sequence). Written as DNA, the CDR3 is TGTGCCAGCACCCCGTTGGAGGGAGCCACAGATACGCAGTATTTT. It codes for CASTPLEGATDTQYF.

The chain employs TRBV4-2 and TRBJ1-1, with 7 bases aligning to TRBD1. Germline V gene data show CDR1 as LGHNA and CDR2 as YNFKEQ. The CDR3 is 14 residues long. J gave up 5 bases and V 4 bases, and 7 bases lay outside the gene matches. CDR3 region: CASSPTTGLTEAFF. CDR3 DNA: TGTGCCAGCAGCCCAACGACAGGGTTGACTGAAGCTTTCTTT.

Remarks on this clone: At one end, the junction sequence differs from germline, possibly due to a read error. This chain links TRBV18 with TRBJ1-1, with 10 bases aligning to TRBD1. CDR3 length: 15 amino acids. CDR1 and CDR2 (germline): KGHSH, LQKENI. CDR3: CASSPFGQGVTEASF. Here the CDR3 DNA reads TGTGCCAGCTCACCATTCGGACAGGGGGTCACTGAAGCTTCCTTT.

This chain joins TRBV7-2 and TRBJ2-5, with D perhaps TRBD2 (6 bases). CDR1 is SGHTA and CDR2 is FQGNSA in the germline V gene. With 5 bases removed from V and 0 bases from J, the gap between germline ends came to 13 bases. The CDR3 contains 15 residues. As DNA, the CDR3 is TGTGCCAGCAGCCTACGGAGGAGGGACCAAGAGACCCAGTACTTC. Its protein is CASSLRRRDQETQYF.

The chain recombines TRBV19 with TRBJ2-1; 9 bases match TRBD2. This CDR3 contains 17 residues. The V gene end was trimmed by 6 bases and the J gene end by 4 bases; junction bases not matched to a gene: 13. CDR1 is LNHDA and CDR2 is SQIVND in the germline V gene (reference sequence). This CDR3 reads CASSRNSGGLRYNEQFF. The CDR3 DNA reads TGTGCCAGTAGCCGAAACAGCGGGGGGCTTCGGTACAATGAGCAGTTCTTC.

The gene calls are TRBV11-2 and TRBJ1-6; 10 bases map to TRBD1. This CDR3 is built from 15 residues. Losses at the gene ends were 3 bases for V and 7 bases for J; bases not matched to a gene: 3. The germline V gene encodes CDR1 SGHAT and CDR2 FQNNGV. The CDR3 DNA reads TGTGCCAGCAGCTTCCGACAGGGGGCAAATTCACCCCTCCACTTT. It specifies CASSFRQGANSPLHF.

This chain links TRBV14 with TRBJ1-2; D may be TRBD1 (6 bases). The CDR3 totals 18 residues. In germline, CDR1 is SGHDN, CDR2 FVKESK. Trimming shortened V by 3 bases and J by 5 bases, and 25 bases separated the two germline ends. CDR3 in DNA: TGTGCCAGCAGCCATGTCGGGACAAAAAGTGGTCAGCGGTATGGCTACACCTTC. This codes for CASSHVGTKSGQRYGYTF.

The chain joins TRBV18 to TRBJ2-3, with unresolved D. CDR1 is KGHSH, CDR2 LQKENI, per germline. V was clipped by 3 bases and J by 0 bases, with 4 bases between them. The CDR3 is made up of 13 amino acids. CDR3 DNA: TGTGCCAGCTCACCGACTAGCACAGATACGCAGTATTTT. Translating gives CASSPTSTDTQYF.

The chain combines TRBV2 with TRBJ1-6; no clear D. The CDR3 runs to 14 residues. The V gene lost 6 bases and the J gene lost 10 bases, with 16 bases spanning the gap. Germline V CDR1 and CDR2: SNHLY, FYNNEI. The CDR3 DNA follows: TGTGCCAGCAGCACCCAACGTTCGAGCTCACCCCTCCACTTT. Its protein product is CASSTQRSSSPLHF.

The chain links TRBV7-9 to TRBJ2-7; TRBD1 is a possible D gene (6 bases). The CDR3 covers 16 residues. The V and J ends lost 4 bases and 0 bases respectively, with 16 bases between them. CDR1 and CDR2 (germline): SEHNR, FQNEAQ (reference sequence). The CDR3 protein is CASSSSTGLSSYEQYF. The CDR3 nucleotides read TGTGCCAGCAGCTCCTCCACAGGGCTGAGCTCCTACGAGCAGTACTTC.

The chain combines TRBV7-8 with TRBJ2-4, with 11 bases identical to TRBD2. Germline CDR1 SGHVS, CDR2 FQNEAQ. J was trimmed by 0 bases and V by 5 bases; bases with no gene match: 6. This CDR3 has 17 amino acids. The CDR3, as DNA: TGTGCCAGCAGCACCAGACTAGCGGGGATAGCCAAAAACATTCAGTACTTC. Residues: CASSTRLAGIAKNIQYF.

J is TRBJ2-7 and V is TRBV7-9; D might be TRBD1 (6 bases). V lost 0 bases, J lost 1 base, and 19 bases lay in between. This CDR3 has 18 residues. Germline values: CDR1 SEHNR, CDR2 FQNEAQ (reference sequence). The CDR3 spells CASSLAPQGYGGSYEQYF. The CDR3 nucleotides read TGTGCCAGCAGCTTAGCCCCACAGGGCTATGGAGGTTCCTACGAGCAGTACTTC.

V gene TRBV4-2 combines with J gene TRBJ2-1; TRBD2 agrees at 13 bases. Trimming cost V 0 bases and J 7 bases; bases outside gene matches: 3. In germline, CDR1 is LGHNA, CDR2 YNFKEQ. This CDR3 region has 16 residues. The CDR3 here is CASSQEWTSGGNEQFF. The CDR3 bases are TGTGCCAGCAGCCAAGAATGGACTAGCGGGGGAAATGAGCAGTTCTTC.

The chain links TRBV5-1 to TRBJ2-2, with D perhaps TRBD1 (6 bases). Trimming took off 4 bases at V and 5 bases at J, with 15 bases between the two ends. The CDR3 loop spans 15 amino acids. Looked up from germline, CDR1 is SGHRS and CDR2 is YFSETQ. CDR3 bases: TGCGCCAGCAGCGGGGATGCAGGGGCAACCGGGGAGCTGTTTTTT. Residues: CASSGDAGATGELFF. The complete variable domain, with remaining parts taken from reference TRBV5-1 and TRBJ2-2, reads KAGVTQTPRYLIKTRGQQVTLSCSPISGHRSVSWYQQTPGQGLQFLFEYFSETQRNKGNFPGRFSGRQFSNSRSEMNVSTLELGDSALYLCASSGDAGATGELFFGEGSRLTVL.

This clone was seen once. The rearrangement uses TRBV2 and TRBJ1-1; maybe TRBD1 (6 bases). Germline CDR1 reads SNHLY; CDR2 reads FYNNEI. Trimming left V 4 bases short and J 4 bases short, with 13 bases between. The CDR3 totals 14 residues. The CDR3 sequence is CASSGTAGGTEAFF. In DNA, the CDR3 is TGTGCCAGCAGTGGGACAGCCGGAGGCACTGAAGCTTTCTTT.

The chain couples TRBV6-4 to TRBJ1-2; D unclear. V dropped 10 bases and J dropped 4 bases, with 13 bases sitting between them. This CDR3 has 12 residues. Germline V lookup: CDR1 MRHNA, CDR2 SNTAGT. The CDR3 DNA sequence: TGTGCCACACACAGTTTTCGCTATGGCTACACCTTC. Amino acids: CATHSFRYGYTF.

The chain combines TRBV7-9 with TRBJ1-1, with a weak D call TRBD1 (6 bases). Trimming removed 1 base at V and 5 bases at J, with 11 bases between. The CDR3 runs to 14 residues. Per germline, CDR1 SEHNR and CDR2 FQNEAQ (reference sequence). CDR3 nucleotide sequence: TGTGCCAGCAGCTTAGTTCAGGGGACAACTGAAGCTTTCTTT. It encodes CASSLVQGTTEAFF.

The gene calls are TRBV9 and TRBJ1-4; D is unclear. Trimming cost V 4 bases and J 0 bases, with 7 bases left between them. Germline CDR1 is SGDLS and CDR2 is YYNGEE. The CDR3 is 14 residues long. The CDR3 coding sequence is TGTGCCAGCAGCTCACAAACAACTAATGAAAAACTGTTTTTT. Its protein product is CASSSQTTNEKLFF.